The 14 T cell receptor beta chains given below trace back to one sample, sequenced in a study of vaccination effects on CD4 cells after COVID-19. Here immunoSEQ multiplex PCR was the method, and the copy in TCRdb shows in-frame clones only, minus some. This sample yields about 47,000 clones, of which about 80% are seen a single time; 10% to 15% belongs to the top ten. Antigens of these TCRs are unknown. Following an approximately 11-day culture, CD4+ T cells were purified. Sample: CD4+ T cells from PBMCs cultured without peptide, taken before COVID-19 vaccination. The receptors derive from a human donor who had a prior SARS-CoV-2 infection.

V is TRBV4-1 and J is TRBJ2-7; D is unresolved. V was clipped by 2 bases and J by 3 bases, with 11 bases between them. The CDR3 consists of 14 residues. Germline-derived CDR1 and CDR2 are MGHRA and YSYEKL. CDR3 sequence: CASSQPLAGYEQYF. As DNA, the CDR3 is TGCGCCAGCAGCCAACCTTTAGCCGGCTACGAGCAGTACTTC.

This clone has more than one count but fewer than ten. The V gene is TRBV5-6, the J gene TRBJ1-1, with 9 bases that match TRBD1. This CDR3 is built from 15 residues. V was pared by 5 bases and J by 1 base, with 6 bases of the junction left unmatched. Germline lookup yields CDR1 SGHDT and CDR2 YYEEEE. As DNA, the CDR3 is TGTGCCAGCAGGGAAACAGGGGGCTGGAACACTGAAGCTTTCTTT. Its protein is CASRETGGWNTEAFF.

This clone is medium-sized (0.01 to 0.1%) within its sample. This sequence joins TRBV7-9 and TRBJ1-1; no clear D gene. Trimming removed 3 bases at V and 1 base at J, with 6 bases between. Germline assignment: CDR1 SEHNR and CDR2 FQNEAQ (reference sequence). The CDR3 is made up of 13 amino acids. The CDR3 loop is CASSLGWNTEAFF. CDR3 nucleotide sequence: TGTGCCAGCAGCTTGGGATGGAACACTGAAGCTTTCTTT.

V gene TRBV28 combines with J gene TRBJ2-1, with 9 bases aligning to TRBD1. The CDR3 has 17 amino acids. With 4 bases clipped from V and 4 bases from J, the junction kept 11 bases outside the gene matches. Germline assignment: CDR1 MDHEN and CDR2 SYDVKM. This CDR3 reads CASSYIQGARSYNEQFF. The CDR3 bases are TGTGCCAGCAGTTACATACAGGGGGCTCGCTCTTACAATGAGCAGTTCTTC.

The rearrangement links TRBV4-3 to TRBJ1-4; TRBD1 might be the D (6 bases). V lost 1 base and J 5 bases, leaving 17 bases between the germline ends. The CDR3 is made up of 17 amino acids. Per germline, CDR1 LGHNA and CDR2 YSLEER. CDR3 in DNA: TGCGCCAGCAGCCAAGCTTACCATCGGGACACCAATGAAAAACTGTTTTTT. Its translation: CASSQAYHRDTNEKLFF.

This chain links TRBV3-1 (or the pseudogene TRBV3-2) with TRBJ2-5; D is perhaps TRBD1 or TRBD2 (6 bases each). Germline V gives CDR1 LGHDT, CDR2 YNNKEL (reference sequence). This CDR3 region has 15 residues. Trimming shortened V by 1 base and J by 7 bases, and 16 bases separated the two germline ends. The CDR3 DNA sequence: TGTGCCAGCAGCCAAGGAACAGGGAGGTGGGGGACCCAGTACTTC. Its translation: CASSQGTGRWGTQYF.

The CDR3 nucleotides read TGTGCCAGCTCACCACGTGGGGATTTTAACTATGGCTACACCTTC. It is translated as CASSPRGDFNYGYTF. The V gene is TRBV18, the J gene TRBJ1-2; D is unresolved. Trimming took off 1 base at V and 1 base at J, with 10 bases between the two ends. The CDR3 runs 15 residues. Germline lookup yields CDR1 KGHSH and CDR2 LQKENI. The complete variable domain, with remaining parts taken from reference TRBV18 and TRBJ1-2, reads NAGVMQNPRHLVRRRGQEARLRCSPMKGHSHVYWYRQLPEEGLKFMVYLQKENIIDESGMPKERFSAEFPKEGPSILRIQQVVRGDSAAYFCASSPRGDFNYGYTFGSGTRLTVV.

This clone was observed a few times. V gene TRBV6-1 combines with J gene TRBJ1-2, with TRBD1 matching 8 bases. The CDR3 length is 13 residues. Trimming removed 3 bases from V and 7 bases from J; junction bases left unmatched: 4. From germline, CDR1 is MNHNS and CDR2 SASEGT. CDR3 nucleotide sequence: TGTGCCAGCAGTGAGACAGGGGAAGGTGGCTACACCTTC. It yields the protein CASSETGEGGYTF.

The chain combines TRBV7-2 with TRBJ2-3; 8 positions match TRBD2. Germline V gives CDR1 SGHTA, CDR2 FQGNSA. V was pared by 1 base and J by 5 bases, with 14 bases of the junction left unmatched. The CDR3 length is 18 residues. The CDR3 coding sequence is TGTGCCAGCAGCTTAGGAGTTTCAGCGGGAGTTGTGGGAGATACGCAGTATTTT. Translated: CASSLGVSAGVVGDTQYF.

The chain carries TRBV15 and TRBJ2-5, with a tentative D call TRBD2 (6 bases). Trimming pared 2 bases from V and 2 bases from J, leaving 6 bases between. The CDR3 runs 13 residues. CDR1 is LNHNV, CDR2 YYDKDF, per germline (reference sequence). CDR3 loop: CATSRREQETQYF. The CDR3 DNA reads TGTGCCACCAGCAGACGGGAGCAAGAGACCCAGTACTTC.

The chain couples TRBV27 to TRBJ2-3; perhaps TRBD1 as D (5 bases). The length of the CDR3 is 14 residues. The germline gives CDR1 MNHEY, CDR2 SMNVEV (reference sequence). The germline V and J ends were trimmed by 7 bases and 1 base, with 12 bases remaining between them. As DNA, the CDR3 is TGTGCCAGCACCCCCGACAGCCGCACAGATACGCAGTATTTT. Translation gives CASTPDSRTDTQYF.

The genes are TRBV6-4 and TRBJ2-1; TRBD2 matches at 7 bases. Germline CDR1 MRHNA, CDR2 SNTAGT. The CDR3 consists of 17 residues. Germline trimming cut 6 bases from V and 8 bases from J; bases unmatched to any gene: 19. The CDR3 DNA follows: TGTGCCAGCAGGAACCTCACCGGGAGGTACGGTGAGGATGAGCAGTTCTTC. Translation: CASRNLTGRYGEDEQFF.

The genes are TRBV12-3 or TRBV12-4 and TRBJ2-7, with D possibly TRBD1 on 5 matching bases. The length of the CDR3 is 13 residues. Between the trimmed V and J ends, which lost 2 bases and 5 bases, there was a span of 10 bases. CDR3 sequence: CASSLWQGNEQYF. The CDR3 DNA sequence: TGTGCCAGCAGTTTATGGCAGGGTAACGAGCAGTACTTC.

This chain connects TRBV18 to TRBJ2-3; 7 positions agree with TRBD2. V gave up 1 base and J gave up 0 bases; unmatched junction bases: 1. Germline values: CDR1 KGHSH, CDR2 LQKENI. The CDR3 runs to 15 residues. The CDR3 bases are TGTGCCAGCTCACCACTTAGCGGGAGCACAGATACGCAGTATTTT. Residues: CASSPLSGSTDTQYF.